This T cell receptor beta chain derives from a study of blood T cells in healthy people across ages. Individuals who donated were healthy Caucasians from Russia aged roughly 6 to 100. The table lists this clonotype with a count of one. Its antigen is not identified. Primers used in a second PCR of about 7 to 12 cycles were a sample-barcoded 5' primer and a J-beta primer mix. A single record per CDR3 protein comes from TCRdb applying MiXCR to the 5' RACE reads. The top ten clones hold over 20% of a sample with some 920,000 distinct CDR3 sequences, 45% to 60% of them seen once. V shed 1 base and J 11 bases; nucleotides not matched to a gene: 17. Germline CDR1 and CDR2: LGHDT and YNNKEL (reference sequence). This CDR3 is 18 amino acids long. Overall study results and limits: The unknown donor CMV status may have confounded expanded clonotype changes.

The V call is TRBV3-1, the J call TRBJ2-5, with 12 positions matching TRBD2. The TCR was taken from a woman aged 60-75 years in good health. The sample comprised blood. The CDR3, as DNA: TGTGCCAGCAGCCAAGGTGGACTAGCGGGAATCGGAGCGGGGGAGCAGTACTTC. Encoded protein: CASSQGGLAGIGAGEQYF.